The entry that follows covers one T cell receptor (beta chain) sequence. The antigen is undetermined. Germline lookup yields CDR1 DFQATT and CDR2 SNEGSKA (reference sequence). The length of the CDR3 is 14 residues. Unmatched junction bases numbered 6, after V lost 6 bases and J lost 3 bases. This sample is part of a study of blood T cells in healthy people across ages. PCR was performed a second time for about 7 to 11 cycles using a sample-barcoded 5' primer and a J-beta primer mix. TCRdb re-analysed the 5' RACE reads in MiXCR, keeping a single row per CDR3 protein. The sample lists some 710,000 distinct CDR3 sequences, about half occurring once. Each sample had at least 6 million PBMCs isolated. Whole-study findings and limits: In older individuals, TCR beta diversity per million T cells was lower, falling roughly linearly with age.

What was sequenced was blood. This sequence was found in an elderly man in good health. The chain carries TRBV20-1 and TRBJ2-2; 8 bases align to TRBD1. The CDR3 protein is CSAAGGADTGELFF. CDR3 in DNA: TGCAGTGCGGCAGGGGGCGCGGACACCGGGGAGCTGTTTTTT.